Each of the 29 T cell receptor beta chains below was sequenced from the same sample in a study of blood T cell repertoires in COVID-19. Here immunoSEQ multiplex PCR was the method, and the copy in TCRdb shows in-frame clones only, minus some. The sample records 250,000 to 350,000 clones, about 81% being singletons. Sequenced input: peripheral blood. Receptors were obtained from a human donor with COVID-19, enrolled during active disease. The donor label of this sample is uncertain.

This clone has just a few counts. The chain combines TRBV5-1 with TRBJ2-1; 9 bases match TRBD2. The CDR3 runs to 17 residues. J lost 2 bases, V lost 4 bases, and 10 bases had no gene match. CDR1 and CDR2 from the germline V gene are SGHRS and YFSETQ. CDR3 DNA sequence: TGCGCCAGCAGCCCCATAGCGGGAGTGGGGGCCTACAATGAGCAGTTCTTC. Protein product: CASSPIAGVGAYNEQFF.

The chain is built from TRBV4-1 and TRBJ2-7; a possible D gene is TRBD1 (5 bases). Between the trimmed V and J ends, which lost 1 base and 3 bases, there was a span of 10 bases. Germline values: CDR1 MGHRA, CDR2 YSYEKL. The CDR3 is made up of 14 amino acids. The CDR3 reads CASSQGGLFYEQYF. In DNA form, the CDR3 reads TGCGCCAGCAGCCAAGGGGGCCTTTTCTACGAGCAGTACTTC.

The chain links TRBV6-4 to TRBJ1-1; TRBD1 is a possible D gene (5 bases). The germline CDR1 and CDR2 sequences are MRHNA and SNTAGT. The CDR3 extends over 14 amino acids. V was clipped by 0 bases and J by 6 bases, with 11 bases between them. The CDR3 DNA sequence: TGTGCCAGCAGTGACTCTAGCAGGGCTGCTGAAGCTTTCTTT. Protein product: CASSDSSRAAEAFF.

The chain carries TRBV25-1 and TRBJ1-2; no firm D call. CDR3 size: 16 residues. Germline assignment: CDR1 MGHDK and CDR2 SYGVNS. V gave up 1 base and J gave up 3 bases, with 15 bases separating them. CDR3 nucleotide sequence: TGTGCCAGCAGTGAATCCCTCGGACGGGAGGACTATGGCTACACCTTC. Translating gives CASSESLGREDYGYTF.

V usage is TRBV7-9 and J usage is TRBJ2-5, with 12 nucleotides matching TRBD2. Germline loops: CDR1 SEHNR, CDR2 FQNEAQ (reference sequence). Trimming removed 5 bases from V and 3 bases from J; junction bases left unmatched: 13. The CDR3 runs to 18 residues. As DNA, the CDR3 is TGTGCCAGCAGCCCGCGAACCACGAGGACTAGCGGGAAAGAGACCCAGTACTTC. Protein sequence: CASSPRTTRTSGKETQYF.

For this clone: Within the sample, other DNA sequences also encode this same CDR3. The V and J genes are TRBV27 and TRBJ2-1; 7 bases are shared with TRBD2. Germline V lookup: CDR1 MNHEY, CDR2 SMNVEV (reference sequence). Trimming took 6 bases from V and 1 from J; bases not matched to a gene: 3. The CDR3 has 14 amino acids. CDR3 bases: TGTGCCAGCAGGGGCGGGGGTTCCTACAATGAGCAGTTCTTC. Translation gives CASRGGGSYNEQFF.

The rearrangement joins TRBV5-1 to TRBJ2-4; 10 bases line up with TRBD2. The V gene end was trimmed by 4 bases and the J gene end by 5 bases; junction bases not matched to a gene: 3. CDR3 length: 14 amino acids. The V gene's germline CDR1 is SGHRS and CDR2 YFSETQ. CDR3 in DNA: TGCGCCAGCAGCCACGGACTAGCGGAAAACATTCAGTACTTC. Its translation: CASSHGLAENIQYF. The full variable domain, completed using reference TRBV5-1 and TRBJ2-4, is KAGVTQTPRYLIKTRGQQVTLSCSPISGHRSVSWYQQTPGQGLQFLFEYFSETQRNKGNFPGRFSGRQFSNSRSEMNVSTLELGDSALYLCASSHGLAENIQYFGAGTRLSVL.

This clone was detected only once. This chain uses TRBV5-1 with TRBJ2-2; 7 bases fit TRBD1. CDR1 is SGHRS, CDR2 YFSETQ, per germline. CDR3 size: 14 residues. V lost 5 bases, J lost 5 bases, and 6 bases stayed unmatched. CDR3 DNA sequence: TGCGCCAGCAGACTGGGACAGAATACCGGGGAGCTGTTTTTT. It translates to CASRLGQNTGELFF. Combining the CDR3 with reference TRBV5-1 and TRBJ2-2 gives the whole variable domain KAGVTQTPRYLIKTRGQQVTLSCSPISGHRSVSWYQQTPGQGLQFLFEYFSETQRNKGNFPGRFSGRQFSNSRSEMNVSTLELGDSALYLCASRLGQNTGELFFGEGSRLTVL.

The chain links TRBV27 to TRBJ2-7, with 9 bases fitting TRBD1. Germline lookup yields CDR1 MNHEY and CDR2 SMNVEV (reference sequence). The CDR3 is made up of 15 amino acids. The J segment lost 6 bases and the V segment lost 2 bases, leaving 8 bases of the junction unmatched. In DNA form, the CDR3 reads TGTGCCAGCAGTTTAAGCGGGACAGGGCCACTCGAGCAGTACTTC. Translating gives CASSLSGTGPLEQYF.

The chain employs TRBV19 and TRBJ2-2; D not resolved. Germline V gene lookup returns CDR1 LNHDA and CDR2 SQIVND (reference sequence). V lost 4 bases to trimming and J lost 0 bases, with 9 bases between them. The CDR3 has 15 residues. The chain's CDR3 is CASSTSRPNTGELFF. The CDR3 bases are TGTGCCAGTAGTACATCGCGCCCGAACACCGGGGAGCTGTTTTTT.

This chain joins TRBV28 and TRBJ1-1, with a possible D match to TRBD1 (6 bases). This CDR3 contains 15 residues. Germline V gives CDR1 MDHEN, CDR2 SYDVKM. Trimming pared 3 bases from V and 5 bases from J, leaving 16 bases between. The CDR3 nucleotides are TGTGCCAGCAGTTTGCCAGGGGATTCGCGGACTGAAGCTTTCTTT. Amino acids: CASSLPGDSRTEAFF.

The chain employs TRBV7-2 and TRBJ1-1, with unresolved D. This CDR3 spans 13 amino acids. The V gene's germline CDR1 is SGHTA and CDR2 FQGNSA. V lost 3 bases, J lost 0 bases, and 5 bases lay in between. The CDR3 region has the DNA TGTGCCAGCAGCTTGCACATGAACACTGAAGCTTTCTTT. It codes for CASSLHMNTEAFF.

The chain has TRBV28 and TRBJ1-6; D remains unclear. The germline gives CDR1 MDHEN, CDR2 SYDVKM. The CDR3 length is 14 residues. V was shortened by 7 bases and J by 10 bases, with 17 bases between the two germline ends. The CDR3 nucleotides are TGTGCCAGCATGGAATACGCAGGCCAATCACCCCTCCACTTT. Encoded protein: CASMEYAGQSPLHF.

This rearrangement joins TRBV18 to TRBJ2-2; 9 nucleotides agree with TRBD1. J was trimmed by 4 bases and V by 3 bases; bases with no gene match: 6. The CDR3 sequence is 16 residues long. In germline, CDR1 is KGHSH, CDR2 LQKENI. The DNA for the CDR3 is TGTGCCAGCTCACCCGATCTGACAGGGGGCACCGGGGAGCTGTTTTTT. Translation: CASSPDLTGGTGELFF.

The chain combines TRBV30 with TRBJ2-5; TRBD2 agrees at 7 bases. Germline CDR1 and CDR2: GTSNPN and SVGIG (reference sequence). The ends lost 8 bases at V and 4 bases at J; junction bases unmatched: 4. The length of the CDR3 is 11 residues. The CDR3 loop is CALGEGETQYF. The DNA of the CDR3 is TGTGCCCTTGGGGAGGGAGAGACCCAGTACTTC.

The chain is built from TRBV11-2 and TRBJ2-1; perhaps TRBD2 as D (6 bases). Deletions cut 4 bases from V and 3 bases from J, with 19 bases between. Germline assignment: CDR1 SGHAT and CDR2 FQNNGV. The CDR3 spans 17 residues. The CDR3, as DNA: TGTGCCAGCAGCTCTGGGGGACGGGAGTCCCTCTACAATGAGCAGTTCTTC. This gives the protein CASSSGGRESLYNEQFF.

The chain couples TRBV28 to TRBJ2-1; perhaps TRBD2 as D (5 bases). Germline V gives CDR1 MDHEN, CDR2 SYDVKM. The CDR3 runs to 21 residues. V dropped 0 bases and J dropped 0 bases, with 24 bases sitting between them. The CDR3 here is CASSLCFPSGSGKSSYNEQFF. The CDR3 coding sequence is TGTGCCAGCAGTTTATGCTTCCCCTCTGGGAGCGGCAAGAGCTCCTACAATGAGCAGTTCTTC.

This chain joins TRBV7-2 and TRBJ2-1; a possible D gene is TRBD2 (6 bases). Germline loops: CDR1 SGHTA, CDR2 FQGNSA. V was trimmed by 1 base and J by 1 base, leaving 8 bases between them. CDR3 length equals 15 residues. Here the CDR3 reads CASSLVGGSYNEQFF. CDR3 DNA sequence: TGTGCCAGCAGCTTAGTCGGAGGGTCCTACAATGAGCAGTTCTTC.

A few counts support this clone. The rearrangement joins TRBV2 to TRBJ1-2; D is perhaps TRBD1 (5 bases). Germline-derived CDR1 and CDR2 are SNHLY and FYNNEI. The V end was cut by 6 bases, the J end by 4 bases, with 15 bases between. The CDR3 runs to 14 residues. The CDR3 here is CASSLLSGSYGYTF. CDR3 sequence (DNA): TGTGCCAGCAGCCTCCTATCAGGGTCCTATGGCTACACCTTC.

This rearrangement joins TRBV21-1 to TRBJ1-4. TRBV21-1 is designated a pseudogene. This CDR3 spans 15 amino acids. The CDR3: CASTEFYGAGEKLFF. In nucleotides, the CDR3 is TGTGCCAGCACCGAATTTTACGGGGCGGGGGAAAAACTGTTTTTT.

This clone was seen many times. The V and J genes are TRBV9 and TRBJ2-7; tentative D call: TRBD2 (5 bases). From germline, CDR1 is SGDLS and CDR2 YYNGEE. CDR3 length equals 14 residues. V gave up 0 bases and J gave up 0 bases, with 7 bases separating them. The CDR3 region has the DNA TGTGCCAGCAGCGTAGGGACTTACTCCTACGAGCAGTACTTC. It is translated as CASSVGTYSYEQYF.

About this clone itself: This sample includes further DNA sequences coding for the same CDR3. The V call is TRBV4-1, the J call TRBJ2-1, with 13 bases lining up with TRBD2. After removal of 0 bases from V and 5 bases from J, the junction contained 1 base not matched to a gene. Germline V CDR1 and CDR2: MGHRA, YSYEKL. The CDR3 is 16 amino acids. CDR3 residues: CASSQEGTSGNNEQFF. In DNA, the CDR3 is TGCGCCAGCAGCCAAGAGGGGACTAGCGGGAACAATGAGCAGTTCTTC.

J is TRBJ1-1 and V is TRBV5-1, with a tentative D call TRBD1 (5 bases). V was shortened by 0 bases and J by 6 bases, with 15 bases between the two germline ends. Germline lookup yields CDR1 SGHRS and CDR2 YFSETQ. This CDR3 is built from 15 residues. The CDR3 DNA reads TGCGCCAGCAGCTTGGAGGGCAGGGTAGGGTCTGAAGCTTTCTTT. It yields the protein CASSLEGRVGSEAFF.

The chain has TRBV19 and TRBJ2-7, with D possibly being TRBD1 (5 bases). V lost 1 base and J 2 bases, leaving 12 bases between the germline ends. The CDR3 contains 15 residues. Germline CDR1 and CDR2: LNHDA and SQIVND (reference sequence). Here the CDR3 reads CASSIGQPGTYEQYF. CDR3 nucleotides: TGTGCCAGTAGTATAGGACAGCCTGGGACCTACGAGCAGTACTTC.

The chain links TRBV19 to TRBJ1-3; D is possibly TRBD1 (6 bases). Trimming removed 8 bases at V and 5 bases at J, with 13 bases between. The CDR3 consists of 13 residues. Germline CDR1 reads LNHDA; CDR2 reads SQIVND (reference sequence). The CDR3 protein is CASRAGVRNTIYF. The CDR3 coding sequence is TGTGCCAGTCGTGCAGGGGTGAGAAACACCATATATTTT.

The sample holds one count of this clone. This chain joins TRBV3-1 (or the pseudogene TRBV3-2) and TRBJ2-1; D remains ambiguous. The CDR3 has 15 amino acids. V was pared by 1 base and J by 4 bases, with 11 bases between. From germline, CDR1 is LGHDT and CDR2 YNNKEL (reference sequence). CDR3 sequence: CASSQGGGWYNEQFF. For the CDR3, the DNA is TGTGCCAGCAGCCAAGGCGGTGGATGGTACAATGAGCAGTTCTTC.

This clone has only one observation. The V and J genes are TRBV5-4 and TRBJ2-7; a possible D gene is TRBD1 (6 bases). The CDR3 length is 17 residues. With 4 bases removed from V and 4 bases from J, the gap between germline ends came to 24 bases. Germline values: CDR1 SGHNT, CDR2 YYREEE (reference sequence). CDR3 DNA: TGTGCCAGCAGCAGACACATCCGGGACACCCTCTTTTACGAGCAGTACTTC. Translated, it gives CASSRHIRDTLFYEQYF.

This chain links TRBV11-2 with TRBJ2-5; D gene uncertain. This CDR3 region has 15 residues. Germline CDR1 SGHAT, CDR2 FQNNGV. Deletions cut 1 base from V and 3 bases from J, with 12 bases between. The CDR3 here is CASSLVRSVKETQYF. The CDR3 nucleotides are TGTGCCAGCAGCTTAGTGCGTAGTGTTAAAGAGACCCAGTACTTC.

A single count supports this clone. The rearrangement joins TRBV28 to TRBJ2-1, with TRBD1 identical over 9 bases. From germline, CDR1 is MDHEN and CDR2 SYDVKM. The J segment lost 6 bases and the V segment lost 5 bases, leaving 11 bases of the junction unmatched. The CDR3 sequence is 16 residues long. CDR3 region: CASSEIQGAPLNEQFF. CDR3 in DNA: TGTGCCAGCAGTGAGATACAGGGGGCTCCCCTCAATGAGCAGTTCTTC.